This T cell receptor beta chain comes out of a study of blood T cell repertoires in COVID-19. Study-wide background: The study drew acute and convalescent COVID-19 samples from the United States, Italy and Spain. T cells, B-cell-depleted T cells, or PBMCs provided the cDNA or gDNA that served as material.

Per the original data handling: Estimates of nucleated cell counts were drawn from the amplification of reference gene primers. Sequencing was performed with immunoSEQ multiplex PCR; in TCRdb, only in-frame clones are kept and a portion is missing. V, J and clone size reflect that table, while D and trimming were determined from the DNA. The sample shows 120,000 or so clones, over 70% of them seen only once. The V and J ends lost 5 bases and 5 bases respectively, with 10 bases between them. The CDR3 is 13 amino acids. Germline V gene data show CDR1 as MNHEY and CDR2 as SVGAGI. Sequences were obtained from peripheral blood. The rearrangement joins TRBV6-5 to TRBJ2-1, with D unresolved. The source of this sequence is a man aged 80 or over with active or convalescent COVID-19. This CDR3 is CASSRFRDNEQFF. Here the CDR3 DNA reads TGTGCCAGCAGTCGTTTCCGGGACAATGAGCAGTTCTTC.